The 31 T cell receptor beta chains below were found in one sample sequenced in a study of CD8 T cells in ankylosing spondylitis. A single record per CDR3 protein comes from TCRdb applying MiXCR to the 5' RACE reads. The sample lists roughly 130,000 distinct CDR3 sequences, around 9.3% occurring once. Sequences were obtained from blood, either unsorted or a sorted T cell fraction (not recorded which). Receptor source: a male donor with ankylosing spondylitis or in good health (not recorded which).

Many counts were recorded for this clonotype. This chain links TRBV20-1 with TRBJ2-3; 14 bases map to TRBD2. This CDR3 has 16 residues. The junction had 9 bases not matched to a gene; V was cut back by 6 bases and J by 4 bases. The germline V gene encodes CDR1 DFQATT and CDR2 SNEGSKA (reference sequence). CDR3 sequence reads: CSARYGTSGRADTQYF. The CDR3 DNA sequence: TGCAGTGCAAGATATGGGACTAGCGGGAGAGCAGATACGCAGTATTTT.

This clonotype has just a few counts. This chain links TRBV7-9 with TRBJ1-2; maybe TRBD1 (6 bases). Germline V CDR1 and CDR2: SEHNR, FQNEAQ (reference sequence). CDR3 length: 12 residues. Trimming left V 10 bases short and J 6 bases short, with 15 bases between. CDR3 coding DNA: TGTGCCATCATACAGGGTATACATGGCTACACCTTC. Translating it yields CAIIQGIHGYTF.

The genes are TRBV6-1 and TRBJ2-7; 7 bases agree with TRBD2. J gave up 1 base and V 3 bases, and 9 bases lay outside the gene matches. The V gene's germline CDR1 is MNHNS and CDR2 SASEGT. This CDR3 has 16 residues. The CDR3, as DNA: TGTGCCAGCAGTGACCATTTTGCGGGAGCGTCCTACGAGCAGTACTTC. This translates into CASSDHFAGASYEQYF.

There are many counts of this clonotype. The genes are TRBV7-2 and TRBJ2-3; no clear D gene. The CDR3 runs to 15 residues. Trimming stripped 5 bases from V and 2 bases from J, with 14 bases between. The germline CDR1 and CDR2 sequences are SGHTA and FQGNSA. CDR3 protein: CASSTPGSLTDTQYF. CDR3 nucleotide sequence: TGTGCCAGCAGCACGCCCGGGTCTCTCACAGATACGCAGTATTTT.

Many counts were recorded for this clonotype. V and J are TRBV28 and TRBJ2-3; a weak D match, TRBD2 (6 bases). The V gene's germline CDR1 is MDHEN and CDR2 SYDVKM. Trimming left V 1 base short and J 3 bases short, with 11 bases between. There are 15 residues in the CDR3. CDR3 coding DNA: TGTGCCAGCAGTTTATCGGGGGATAGGACAGATACGCAGTATTTT. Its translation is CASSLSGDRTDTQYF.

There are many counts of this clonotype. V gene TRBV4-1 combines with J gene TRBJ2-2, with D hard to call. The germline V gene has CDR1 MGHRA and CDR2 YSYEKL. Trimming removed 0 bases from V and 3 bases from J, with 5 bases in between. The CDR3 is 14 amino acids. The CDR3 region is CASSQDADTGELFF. The CDR3 bases are TGCGCCAGCAGCCAAGATGCCGACACCGGGGAGCTGTTTTTT.

The chain combines TRBV7-9 with TRBJ2-1; D is unresolved. Germline loops: CDR1 SEHNR, CDR2 FQNEAQ (reference sequence). The CDR3 is made up of 12 amino acids. The ends were cut back, 2 bases at V and 7 bases at J, with 6 bases in the middle. The CDR3 bases are TGTGCCAGCAGCTTATCGACAAATGAGCAGTTCTTC. This sequence encodes CASSLSTNEQFF.

This clonotype showed up many times. The V gene is TRBV20-1, the J gene TRBJ2-1; D might be TRBD2 (6 bases). With 0 bases removed from V and 2 bases from J, the gap between germline ends came to 14 bases. The germline V gene has CDR1 DFQATT and CDR2 SNEGSKA (reference sequence). The CDR3 is 16 amino acids. The CDR3 loop is CSARDLRRDPYNEQFF. The CDR3 bases are TGCAGTGCTAGAGACCTTAGGCGGGATCCCTACAATGAGCAGTTCTTC.

This clonotype came up many times. It is unclear where the CDR3 begins or ends on the DNA, so no DNA is shown, and the CDR3 is as TCRdb lists it. This chain connects TRBV20-1 to TRBJ2-1; the tabulated D call, TRBD1, remains unverified against the DNA. Germline lookup yields CDR1 DFQATT and CDR2 SNEGSKA (reference sequence). A total of 14 residues make up the CDR3, ends included. Here the CDR3 reads CSLRARGPYNEQFF.

The chain links TRBV27 to TRBJ2-7; 10 bases match TRBD2. In germline, CDR1 is MNHEY, CDR2 SMNVEV (reference sequence). J was trimmed by 2 bases and V by 5 bases; bases with no gene match: 3. The CDR3 extends over 14 amino acids. This CDR3 is CASSRLAGTYEQYF. In nucleotides, the CDR3 is TGTGCCAGCAGTAGACTAGCGGGCACCTACGAGCAGTACTTC.

This clonotype was detected only a few times. CDR3 coding DNA: TGTGCCAGCAGTTTCTTGGAGAATGAGCAGTTCTTC. Protein product: CASSFLENEQFF. The V call is TRBV12-3 or TRBV12-4, the J call TRBJ2-1; D gene ambiguous. V was pared by 3 bases and J by 7 bases, with 7 bases between. This CDR3 has 12 amino acids.

The table lists this clonotype with many counts. The gene calls are TRBV18 and TRBJ2-1; TRBD2 matches at 9 bases. Germline CDR1 and CDR2: KGHSH and LQKENI. There are 17 residues in the CDR3. The J segment lost 4 bases and the V segment lost 2 bases, leaving 9 bases of the junction unmatched. The CDR3 coding sequence is TGTGCCAGCTCACCAATCTCAGCGGGAGGTGTGTACAATGAGCAGTTCTTC. Encoded protein: CASSPISAGGVYNEQFF.

This clonotype was counted many times. This chain uses TRBV24-1 with TRBJ2-2; D may match TRBD1 or TRBD2 (5 bases each). Germline assignment: CDR1 KGHDR and CDR2 SFDVKD. Trimming took 5 bases from V and 5 from J, leaving 8 bases between them. The CDR3 consists of 13 residues. CDR3 protein: CATSVGATGELFF. CDR3 DNA: TGTGCCACCAGTGTCGGGGCAACCGGGGAGCTGTTTTTT.

The J gene is TRBJ1-3, the V gene TRBV5-1; maybe TRBD1 (6 bases). The V gene's germline CDR1 is SGHRS and CDR2 YFSETQ. Trimming removed 7 bases at V and 4 bases at J, with 18 bases between. This CDR3 contains 15 residues. The CDR3 DNA reads TGCGCCAGCCGGACTTCGGGGGCGGAAGGAAACACCATATATTTT. Its translation is CASRTSGAEGNTIYF.

The chain is built from TRBV5-1 and TRBJ2-7, with D possibly TRBD2 on 5 matching bases. The CDR3 spans 16 residues. Germline CDR1 and CDR2: SGHRS and YFSETQ. V was shortened by 0 bases and J by 2 bases, with 15 bases between the two germline ends. The DNA for the CDR3 is TGCGCCAGCAGCTTGGAATCTCTAGCTAACGCCTACGAGCAGTACTTC. Protein sequence: CASSLESLANAYEQYF.

This clonotype was seen a few times. V and J are TRBV6-2 or TRBV6-3 and TRBJ2-5; maybe TRBD2 (5 bases). The length of the CDR3 is 13 residues. V was pared by 4 bases and J by 6 bases, with 12 bases between. The germline V gene has CDR1 MNHEY and CDR2 SVGEGT. The chain's CDR3 is CASSSGVAKTQYF. The CDR3 DNA follows: TGTGCCAGCAGTTCCGGGGTCGCAAAGACCCAGTACTTC.

This clonotype has ten or more counts. The chain couples TRBV5-1 to TRBJ2-3, with 10 bases matching TRBD2. Germline V gene lookup returns CDR1 SGHRS and CDR2 YFSETQ. The CDR3 is 16 amino acids. The V and J ends lost 4 bases and 6 bases, in that order; junction bases with no gene match: 11. This CDR3 reads CASSPIPTSGLDTQYF. The CDR3 nucleotides read TGCGCCAGCAGCCCGATCCCGACTAGCGGGCTTGATACGCAGTATTTT. The variable domain in full, completed from reference TRBV5-1 and TRBJ2-3, reads KAGVTQTPRYLIKTRGQQVTLSCSPISGHRSVSWYQQTPGQGLQFLFEYFSETQRNKGNFPGRFSGRQFSNSRSEMNVSTLELGDSALYLCASSPIPTSGLDTQYFGPGTRLTVL.

In its sample, this clonotype was seen a few times. The V and J genes are TRBV7-2 and TRBJ2-5; D remains ambiguous. V lost 1 base and J lost 7, with 10 bases in between. Germline V gene lookup returns CDR1 SGHTA and CDR2 FQGNSA. The length of the CDR3 is 13 residues. This CDR3 reads CASSLEGYGTQYF. CDR3 coding DNA: TGTGCCAGCAGCTTAGAGGGCTACGGGACCCAGTACTTC.

This clonotype was counted between two and nine times. The chain couples TRBV29-1 to TRBJ2-4; D is undetermined. CDR3 length: 12 amino acids. From germline, CDR1 is SQVTM and CDR2 ANQGSEA. The V end lost 4 bases, the J end lost 9 bases, and 13 bases lay between the germline ends. CDR3 sequence: CSVGLDMSIQYF. The CDR3 DNA sequence: TGCAGCGTTGGACTCGACATGAGCATTCAGTACTTC.

J is TRBJ2-7 and V is TRBV5-1, with 10 positions matching TRBD1. In germline, CDR1 is SGHRS, CDR2 YFSETQ. The V segment lost 4 bases and the J segment 3 bases; nucleotides outside the gene matches: 4. The CDR3 is made up of 14 amino acids. CDR3 nucleotide sequence: TGCGCCAGCAGCCCGGGGGACAGGGGCTACGAGCAGTACTTC. Encoded protein: CASSPGDRGYEQYF.

This clonotype was counted at least ten times. V and J are TRBV7-8 and TRBJ1-5; D gene unclear. The CDR3 spans 14 residues. The V gene's germline CDR1 is SGHVS and CDR2 FQNEAQ. Trimming pared 7 bases from V and 1 base from J, leaving 11 bases between. This CDR3 reads CASTRIGSNQPQHF. The CDR3 region has the DNA TGTGCCAGCACCCGAATAGGAAGCAATCAGCCCCAGCATTTT.

There are a few counts of this clonotype. The chain combines TRBV5-1 with TRBJ2-7; TRBD2 is a possible D gene (5 bases). CDR3 length equals 16 residues. Germline CDR1 and CDR2: SGHRS and YFSETQ. The V gene lost 0 bases and the J gene lost 0 bases, with 13 bases spanning the gap. The CDR3 sequence: CASSLENGLSSYEQYF. The CDR3 nucleotides read TGCGCCAGCAGCTTGGAGAATGGACTCTCCTCCTACGAGCAGTACTTC.

In its sample, this clonotype was seen many times. The genes are TRBV20-1 and TRBJ2-4; tentatively, D is TRBD2 (5 bases). CDR3 length: 15 amino acids. V lost 5 bases and J 1 base, leaving 15 bases between the germline ends. Germline-derived CDR1 and CDR2 are DFQATT and SNEGSKA (reference sequence). CDR3 in DNA: TGCAGTGCTTGGTTCCGTGGGGAGGCCAAAAACATTCAGTACTTC. Translated, it gives CSAWFRGEAKNIQYF.

This clonotype showed up many times. The chain carries TRBV28 and TRBJ2-3; D ambiguous. This CDR3 spans 12 amino acids. Trimming took off 2 bases at V and 4 bases at J, with 4 bases between the two ends. CDR1 and CDR2 from the germline V gene are MDHEN and SYDVKM. The CDR3 nucleotides read TGTGCCAGCAGTTTACGGGCAGATACGCAGTATTTT. Translated, it gives CASSLRADTQYF. Supplemented by reference TRBV28 and TRBJ2-3, the full variable domain reads DVKVTQSSRYLVKRTGEKVFLECVQDMDHENMFWYRQDPGLGLRLIYFSYDVKMKEKGDIPEGYSVSREKKERFSLILESASTNQTSMYLCASSLRADTQYFGPGTRLTVL.

Many counts were recorded for this clonotype. The J gene is TRBJ2-4, the V gene TRBV20-1; possibly TRBD1 for D (6 bases). V lost 7 bases and J lost 5, with 15 bases in between. In germline, CDR1 is DFQATT, CDR2 SNEGSKA (reference sequence). The length of the CDR3 is 13 residues. CDR3 nucleotide sequence: TGCAGTGACAGGCCCGGGACACAAAACATTCAGTACTTC. This gives the protein CSDRPGTQNIQYF.

The chain couples TRBV20-1 to TRBJ2-3; TRBD1 aligns across 8 bases. The V gene end was trimmed by 3 bases and the J gene end by 5 bases; junction bases not matched to a gene: 7. Germline-derived CDR1 and CDR2 are DFQATT and SNEGSKA (reference sequence). This CDR3 is built from 14 residues. CDR3 DNA: TGCAGTGCTAGGGCGACAGGGGCGGTAGATACGCAGTATTTT. Residues: CSARATGAVDTQYF.

This chain joins TRBV7-2 and TRBJ2-5; 7 nucleotides agree with TRBD2. V lost 7 bases and J lost 5; bases outside the gene matches: 13. Germline V gene data show CDR1 as SGHTA and CDR2 as FQGNSA. This CDR3 has 15 residues. The CDR3 sequence is CASNTGGREYETQYF. The CDR3 nucleotides are TGTGCCAGCAATACAGGCGGGCGGGAGTATGAGACCCAGTACTTC.

This clonotype came up many times. CDR3 protein: CASRRTRTGVGTDTQYF. The CDR3 coding sequence is TGTGCCAGCAGACGAACCAGAACAGGGGTGGGCACAGATACGCAGTATTTT. The V gene is TRBV27, the J gene TRBJ2-3; TRBD1 matches 7 bases. Per germline, CDR1 MNHEY and CDR2 SMNVEV (reference sequence). The CDR3 loop spans 17 amino acids. Losses at the gene ends were 6 bases for V and 1 base for J; bases not matched to a gene: 13.

This clonotype was counted ten times or more. The gene calls are TRBV3-1 and TRBJ2-7, with D possibly being TRBD1 (6 bases). The V and J ends lost 4 bases and 6 bases respectively, with 16 bases between them. The CDR3 spans 14 residues. Germline loops: CDR1 LGHDT, CDR2 YNNKEL (reference sequence). As DNA, the CDR3 is TGTGCCAGCAGCCTTTTAGGGGGAATTGGCGAGCAGTACTTC. Its translation: CASSLLGGIGEQYF.

The J gene is TRBJ1-5, the V gene TRBV28, with TRBD1 identical over 7 bases. V gave up 10 bases and J gave up 7 bases; unmatched junction bases: 7. Germline V gene lookup returns CDR1 MDHEN and CDR2 SYDVKM. CDR3 length: 12 residues. CDR3 coding DNA: TGTGCCACCAACAGGGGAGGCCAGCCCCAGCATTTT. It codes for CATNRGGQPQHF.

This clonotype was observed at least ten times. For the CDR3, the DNA is TGTGCCAGCAGCTCCAGGGGAGGAGAGACCCAGTACTTC. This sequence encodes CASSSRGGETQYF. The genes are TRBV7-2 and TRBJ2-5; possibly TRBD1 or TRBD2 for D (6 bases each). This CDR3 contains 13 residues. Germline CDR1 is SGHTA and CDR2 is FQGNSA. The V end lost 4 bases, the J end lost 4 bases, and 10 bases lay between the germline ends.